This T cell receptor beta chain appears in the sequencing data of a study of blood T cell repertoires in COVID-19 (TCRdb year 2020). Study-level background: Samples covering the acute and convalescent phases of COVID-19 were provided by collaborators in the United States, Italy and Spain. The prospective study material was composed of cDNA or gDNA derived from T cells, B-cell-depleted T cells, or PBMCs. Deeply sampled blood TCRbeta repertoires from subjects exposed to, actively infected with, or recovered from COVID-19 were included in the dataset. The repertoires were made available in a free public database intended to serve as a resource for research on the immune response to SARS-CoV-2. The samples were drawn from the first 160 participants of the ongoing ImmuneRACE study and from some 1,300 subjects provided by 6 global collaborators. A de-identified subject ID, COVID-19 status, age in years and sex were almost always included in the sample metadata. Where HLA class I and class II types were available, the types were taken from metadata supplied by the sample provider, not from assay-based typing.

Regarding this clone: Its antigen is still unknown. The sample holds no much larger clone one base away, and base qualities are not on file.

TCRbeta CDR3 regions were amplified from genomic DNA by means of the immunoSEQ Assay, a bias-controlled multiplex PCR. The authors processed their data as follows. The number of nucleated cells in each sample was estimated by amplification of reference gene primers within the assay. To quantify the absolute abundance of each unique TCRbeta CDR3 rearrangement, sequence reads were collapsed and filtered. For each sample, productive Simpson clonality was calculated as the square root of Simpson's diversity index across productive rearrangements. TCRdb took this table from immuneACCESS and kept in-frame rearrangements with V and J called. Such tables lack part of the clones; where checked against another copy, unresolved V genes explain under half of the gap, and the rest is unexplained. The V and J calls and the clone size are those of that table, but D and trimming were determined from the DNA. Counted in this sample were some 330,000 clones; more than 85% of them appeared once. Less than 20% of the sample belongs to the ten largest clones.

Results the study describes overall, beyond this receptor: Clinical and demographic metadata were provided uncurated, with the amount varying by source and participant.

V is cut by 2 bases and J by 4 bases, and the space between the germline ends is 17 bases. As encoded in the germline V gene, CDR1 is KGHSH while CDR2 is LQKENI. Inclusive of the bounding cysteine and phenylalanine, the CDR3 is 16 residues long. This entry keeps only the CDR3 DNA: 48 bases, framed from base 1. In the prospective study, participants were roughly 18 to 90 years old, resided in 25 or so geographic areas of the United States, and were enrolled through a virtual design. In the prospective study, participants were assigned to cohorts based on the clinical history participants reported in a screening survey and a study questionnaire. For ImmuneRACE Cohort 3, a participant was defined as recovered based on two consecutive negative NP/OP PCR tests, clearance by a healthcare professional, or resolution of symptoms. Each participant in the prospective study had whole blood, serum and a nasopharyngeal or oropharyngeal swab collected by mobile phlebotomists. Prospective study participants could optionally give additional blood draws and questionnaires over an approximately 2-month period. Before DNA extraction, prospective study blood samples were shipped either frozen or at room temperature.

Input material: PBMCs or T cells enriched from blood (not recorded which). The receptor's source is a woman younger than 45 who had recovered from COVID-19. Recombination linked TRBV18 to TRBJ1-1, with TRBD1 tentatively as D gene (5 bases match). Read as DNA, the sequence is TGTGCCAGCTCACCAAGCGCGGCAGGGTGGGGCACTGAAGCTTTCTTT. Its protein is CASSPSAAGWGTEAFF.